One sample yielded the 10 T cell receptor beta chains listed below, sequenced in a study of somatic mutations in cytotoxic T cells in rheumatoid arthritis. The data were produced by immunoSEQ multiplex PCR, yet TCRdb's version contains in-frame clones alone and is incomplete. The data contain roughly 13,000 clones, approximately 84% of them singletons. Sequencing was done on a sample of CD8+ T cells sorted from blood. The source is an adult with rheumatoid arthritis.

Only one count was recorded for this clone. The chain carries TRBV30 and TRBJ1-5; D is unresolved. The V gene lost 0 bases and the J gene lost 0 bases, with 9 bases spanning the gap. The germline CDR1 and CDR2 sequences are GTSNPN and SVGIG (reference sequence). This CDR3 spans 15 amino acids. As DNA, the CDR3 is TGTGCCTGGAGTGTAGGACTAAATAGCAATCAGCCCCAGCATTTT. Protein sequence: CAWSVGLNSNQPQHF.

This clone has just a few counts. The gene calls are TRBV7-9 and TRBJ1-1; D gene uncertain. This CDR3 comprises 14 residues. The V end lost 1 base, the J end lost 1 base, and 7 bases lay between the germline ends. Germline CDR1 reads SEHNR; CDR2 reads FQNEAQ (reference sequence). The CDR3 reads CASSLGPGNTEAFF. CDR3 coding DNA: TGTGCCAGCAGCTTAGGCCCAGGGAACACTGAAGCTTTCTTT.

V gene TRBV6-5 combines with J gene TRBJ1-5, with D tentatively TRBD1 (5 bases). The CDR3 is 13 residues long. CDR1 and CDR2 from the germline V gene are MNHEY and SVGAGI. V lost 4 bases to trimming and J lost 4 bases, with 8 bases between them. The chain's CDR3 is CASSLHRNQPQHF. The CDR3, as DNA: TGTGCCAGCAGTTTACACAGGAATCAGCCCCAGCATTTT.

The J gene is TRBJ2-1, the V gene TRBV6-6, with 12 bases identical to TRBD2. Trimming at V came to 5 bases and at J to 9 bases, leaving 11 bases not matched to a gene. Germline values: CDR1 MNHNY, CDR2 SVGAGI (reference sequence). The CDR3 contains 16 residues. DNA for the CDR3: TGTGCCAGCAGTAAGACCGGGACTAGCGGGCGTACTGAGCAGTTCTTC. This encodes CASSKTGTSGRTEQFF.

The sample holds a few counts of this clone. The rearrangement uses TRBV7-8 and TRBJ2-3; TRBD2 matches at 10 bases. Germline assignment: CDR1 SGHVS and CDR2 FQNEAQ. The CDR3 runs to 15 residues. V lost 8 bases, J lost 0 bases, and 5 bases stayed unmatched. CDR3 residues: CASGSSGGSTDTQYF. CDR3 bases: TGTGCCAGCGGCTCTAGCGGGGGCAGCACAGATACGCAGTATTTT.

The chain couples TRBV9 to TRBJ2-4, with D possibly called TRBD1 or TRBD2 (6 bases each). Trimming removed 0 bases from V and 8 bases from J, with 12 bases in between. This CDR3 comprises 14 residues. The germline gives CDR1 SGDLS, CDR2 YYNGEE. This CDR3 reads CASSVAYRGDIQYF. In nucleotides, the CDR3 is TGTGCCAGCAGCGTAGCTTATAGGGGGGACATTCAGTACTTC.

This sequence joins TRBV5-1 and TRBJ2-3, with TRBD2 as a possible D gene (6 bases). V was cut by 2 bases and J by 1 base, with 17 bases left in between. CDR3 size: 17 residues. In germline, CDR1 is SGHRS, CDR2 YFSETQ. The CDR3 spells CASSFRGGPRGTDTQYF. CDR3 DNA sequence: TGCGCCAGCAGCTTTAGAGGAGGGCCTCGGGGCACAGATACGCAGTATTTT.

The CDR3 spells CASSLSPVNEQYF. CDR3 nucleotide sequence: TGTGCCAGCAGTTTATCGCCTGTAAACGAGCAGTACTTC. The chain has TRBV27 and TRBJ2-7, with D uncertain. V was cut by 0 bases and J by 5 bases, with 8 bases left in between. The CDR3 spans 13 residues. Germline values: CDR1 MNHEY, CDR2 SMNVEV (reference sequence).

The chain uses TRBV12-5 and TRBJ2-1; 7 nucleotides agree with TRBD2. The CDR3 contains 13 residues. Germline CDR1 is LGHNT and CDR2 is FRNRAP. V shed 1 base, J shed 10 bases, and the junction held 4 bases outside the gene matches. The CDR3 sequence is CASGLGLAAEQFF. The CDR3, as DNA: TGTGCTAGTGGTTTGGGACTAGCCGCCGAGCAGTTCTTC.

This chain connects TRBV2 to TRBJ1-5; D is unclear. Germline V lookup: CDR1 SNHLY, CDR2 FYNNEI. Between the trimmed V and J ends, which lost 3 bases and 0 bases, there was a span of 6 bases. The length of the CDR3 is 14 residues. This CDR3 reads CASSDVYSNQPQHF. CDR3 nucleotide sequence: TGTGCCAGCAGTGATGTCTATAGCAATCAGCCCCAGCATTTT.